These T cell receptor beta chains were read from a single sample in a study of graft-versus-host responses after intestinal transplantation. Antigen specificity for these receptors is unknown. Profiling relied on immunoSEQ multiplex PCR, and the TCRdb table lists in-frame clones only, not all of them. Here the sample spans some 140,000 clones, 80% to 95% being singletons. The input for sequencing was unstimulated CD4+ T cells sorted from spleen or lymph node cells, taken before intestinal transplant. Every receptor here comes from a human donor who received an intestinal transplant. The conserved cysteine and the conserved F or W are not part of the CDR3 here. A row's size may be missing; if present it is once, few, many or a size class.

clone size: .
V gene: TRBV6-5
J gene: TRBJ2-7
CDR3 protein: ASRSGRPYEQY

clone size: .
V gene: TRBV5-1
J gene: TRBJ1-1
CDR3 protein: ASTGQGLGAF

clone size: .
V gene: TRBV6-5
J gene: TRBJ2-1
CDR3 protein: ASSYIGGRALNEQF

clone size: .
V gene: TRBV5-1
J gene: TRBJ1-1
CDR3 protein: ASSLGQGDEAF

clone size: .
V gene: TRBV28
J gene: TRBJ2-7
CDR3 protein: ASSLGRVEIGSYEQY

clone size: .
V gene: TRBV23-1
J gene: TRBJ2-7
CDR3 protein: ASSHRTGEGSYEQY

clone size: .
V gene: TRBV6-1
J gene: TRBJ1-1
CDR3 protein: ASSSVSGTEAF

clone size: .
V gene: TRBV5-8
J gene: TRBJ1-2
CDR3 protein: ASSLRDFIYGYT

clone size: .
V gene: TRBV7-2
J gene: TRBJ2-3
CDR3 protein: ASSLGQGALIDTQY

clone size: .
V gene: TRBV10-3
J gene: TRBJ2-7
CDR3 protein: AISGDREAYEQY

clone size: .
V gene: TRBV5-8
J gene: TRBJ1-2
CDR3 protein: ASRKDRANYGYT

clone size: .
V gene: TRBV23-1
J gene: TRBJ2-7
CDR3 protein: ASSQHSAPTTREY

clone size: .
V gene: TRBV9
J gene: TRBJ2-3
CDR3 protein: ASSAPQDTQY

clone size: .
V gene: TRBV18
J gene: TRBJ2-5
CDR3 protein: ASSPPSRGKETQY

clone size: once
V gene: TRBV9
J gene: TRBJ2-7
CDR3 protein: ASSVRGGLGDNEQY

clone size: .
V gene: TRBV6-6
J gene: TRBJ2-7
CDR3 protein: ASSYLQDFYEQY

clone size: .
V gene: TRBV5-6
J gene: TRBJ1-2
CDR3 protein: ASSSDRGRLAGYGYT

clone size: .
V gene: TRBV11-2
J gene: TRBJ2-1
CDR3 protein: ASSLSRLPFSYNEQF

clone size: .
V gene: TRBV7-9
J gene: TRBJ2-7
CDR3 protein: ASSLGRGGIYEQY

clone size: once
V gene: TRBV9
J gene: TRBJ2-7
CDR3 protein: ASSVGGGPSEQY

clone size: .
V gene: TRBV7-9
J gene: TRBJ2-5
CDR3 protein: ASSSGQVLETQY

clone size: .
V gene: TRBV6-5
J gene: TRBJ1-1
CDR3 protein: ASSYERTGLNTEAF

clone size: few
V gene: TRBV19
J gene: TRBJ1-2
CDR3 protein: ASSIESRSTNYGYT

clone size: once
V gene: TRBV15
J gene: TRBJ2-5
CDR3 protein: ATSRAPGQQETQY

clone size: .
V gene: TRBV6-1
J gene: TRBJ1-1
CDR3 protein: ASSAVQGPQTEAF

clone size: .
V gene: TRBV7-6
J gene: TRBJ2-5
CDR3 protein: ASSHTQETQY

clone size: .
V gene: TRBV30
J gene: TRBJ1-2
CDR3 protein: AWSPGTGRSNYGYT

clone size: .
V gene: TRBV10-3
J gene: TRBJ2-7
CDR3 protein: AINQGGPYEQY

clone size: .
V gene: TRBV28
J gene: TRBJ1-1
CDR3 protein: ASSPQGISTEFRL

clone size: .
V gene: TRBV7-2
J gene: TRBJ1-2
CDR3 protein: ASSNGLYGYT

clone size: .
V gene: TRBV28
J gene: TRBJ2-7
CDR3 protein: ASSTGLAGAYEQY

clone size: .
V gene: TRBV20-1
J gene: TRBJ1-6
CDR3 protein: SARIDSPLH

clone size: .
V gene: TRBV5-1
J gene: TRBJ2-7
CDR3 protein: ASSLGSGLASLQY

clone size: .
V gene: TRBV4-3
J gene: TRBJ2-3
CDR3 protein: ASSQSATSATDTQY

clone size: .
V gene: TRBV28
J gene: TRBJ1-3
CDR3 protein: ASSLRYSGNTIY

clone size: .
V gene: TRBV14
J gene: TRBJ1-3
CDR3 protein: ASSIGNTIY

clone size: .
V gene: TRBV11-2
J gene: TRBJ2-1
CDR3 protein: ASSLQGLNEQF

clone size: .
V gene: TRBV5-6
J gene: TRBJ2-1
CDR3 protein: ASSLIRGGSSYNEQF

clone size: .
V gene: TRBV2
J gene: TRBJ2-1
CDR3 protein: ASRRGLADNEQF

clone size: .
V gene: TRBV14
J gene: TRBJ1-2
CDR3 protein: ASSQVQGAGYT

clone size: .
V gene: TRBV7-6
J gene: TRBJ2-3
CDR3 protein: ASSRAGTTSTDTQY

clone size: .
V gene: TRBV6-1
J gene: TRBJ2-4
CDR3 protein: AVAKTSGSVDIQY